This T cell receptor (beta chain) was documented in a study of blood T cell repertoires in COVID-19. During the 2 weeks before they entered the study, exposed participants had met someone with a PCR-confirmed or clinician-diagnosed COVID-19 case. Original methodology: Reference gene primer amplification gave nucleated cell count estimates. Repertoires were generated with immunoSEQ multiplex PCR, while TCRdb's copy carries only in-frame clones and drops some. D and trimming were read from the DNA, whereas the V and J calls and clone size are those reported in that table. The sample lists 250,000 to 300,000 clones, roughly 85% occurring once. The CDR3 has 14 residues. The V gene end was trimmed by 8 bases and the J gene end by 7 bases; junction bases not matched to a gene: 8. CDR1 SEHNR and CDR2 FQNEAQ come from the germline V gene (reference sequence).

Sample: PBMCs or T cells enriched from blood (not recorded which). The source is a woman aged 45-65 years who had been exposed to COVID-19. The gene calls are TRBV7-9 and TRBJ1-6; 7 bases match TRBD1. CDR3 sequence (DNA): TGTGCCAGCCGGATTGACAGGGTGAATTCACCCCTCCACTTT. Translation gives CASRIDRVNSPLHF.